The rows below give T cell receptor beta chains drawn from one sample of a study of cytomegalovirus exposure and HLA in healthy donors. The repertoire was sequenced with immunoSEQ multiplex PCR; TCRdb's copy has only in-frame clones and lacks some. The table records around 140,000 clones, about 74% of them present only once. Sequencing was carried out using PBMCs. Receptors originate from a man aged 40-49 years in good health and CMV-seropositive. Both conserved end residues are part of each CDR3. D genes are given only for firm matches. Clone size is given for some rows only: seen once, a few or many times, or a class if the clone is expanded.

j_gene | abundance | d_gene | v_gene | CDR3aa | CDR3nt
TRBJ2-7 | few | NA | TRBV6-6 | CASSAGREWNEQYF | TGTGCCAGCAGTGCAGGCAGGGAATGGAACGAGCAGTACTTC
TRBJ1-1 | NA | TRBD1 | TRBV11-3 | CASSLGRQGAEAFF | TGTGCCAGCAGCTTGGGTCGGCAGGGGGCTGAAGCTTTCTTT
TRBJ2-7 | NA | TRBD2 | TRBV11-2 | CASSFRLAGGYEQYF | TGTGCCAGCAGCTTTCGACTAGCGGGAGGCTACGAGCAGTACTTC
TRBJ1-5 | NA | TRBD1 | TRBV2 | CASTGDRGSNQPQHF | TGTGCCAGCACCGGCGACAGGGGGAGCAATCAGCCCCAGCATTTT
TRBJ2-1 | NA | TRBD2 | TRBV20-1 | CSVAGEGEQFF | TGCAGTGTAGCGGGGGAAGGTGAGCAGTTCTTC
TRBJ1-4 | NA | NA | TRBV15 | CATSLAGLREKLFF | TGTGCCACCAGCCTCGCGGGCCTTCGGGAAAAACTGTTTTTT
TRBJ1-2 | once | TRBD1 | TRBV6-1 | CASSVNRGVWVNYGYTF | TGTGCCAGCAGTGTGAACAGGGGGGTTTGGGTTAACTATGGCTACACCTTC
TRBJ2-3 | NA | NA | TRBV7-9 | CASSFGLGVADTQYF | TGTGCCAGCAGCTTCGGCCTAGGGGTTGCAGATACGCAGTATTTT
TRBJ1-3 | NA | NA | TRBV10-3 | CATSTGSGNTIYF | TGTGCCACTTCTACAGGCTCTGGAAACACCATATATTTT
TRBJ1-2 | NA | NA | TRBV13 | CASHAGGDYGYTF | TGTGCCAGCCACGCGGGCGGTGACTATGGCTACACCTTC
TRBJ2-1 | NA | TRBD2 | TRBV7-9 | CASAAGEANEQFF | TGTGCCAGCGCGGCGGGAGAGGCCAATGAGCAGTTCTTC
TRBJ2-3 | NA | TRBD2 | TRBV28 | CASSSTGTSADTQYF | TGTGCCAGCAGTTCTACCGGGACTAGCGCAGATACGCAGTATTTT
TRBJ2-7 | NA | NA | TRBV5-1 | CASSLSEGPYEQYF | TGCGCCAGCAGCCTGTCTGAGGGCCCCTACGAGCAGTACTTC
TRBJ2-1 | NA | TRBD2 | TRBV5-1 | CASSLTSGIRNEQFF | TGCGCCAGCAGCTTGACTAGCGGGATTAGGAATGAGCAGTTCTTC
TRBJ2-7 | few | NA | TRBV2 | CASRWEYEQYF | TGTGCCAGCCGGTGGGAGTACGAGCAGTACTTC
TRBJ2-3 | NA | NA | TRBV11-2 | CASSLAWGPDTQYF | TGTGCCAGCAGCTTAGCGTGGGGGCCGGATACGCAGTATTTT
TRBJ2-2 | NA | NA | TRBV9 | CASSVGREFFGELFF | TGTGCCAGCAGCGTAGGCCGGGAGTTCTTCGGGGAGCTGTTTTTT
TRBJ1-1 | few | NA | TRBV6-5 | CASSYHREDTEAFF | TGTGCCAGCAGTTACCATCGGGAGGACACTGAAGCTTTCTTT
TRBJ1-5 | NA | NA | TRBV2 | CASNFQGGGANQPQHF | TGTGCCAGCAATTTCCAGGGTGGGGGGGCGAATCAGCCCCAGCATTTT
TRBJ1-1 | NA | TRBD1 | TRBV9 | CASSVNRGTEAFF | TGTGCCAGCAGCGTAAACAGGGGCACTGAAGCTTTCTTT
TRBJ2-3 | once | TRBD2 | TRBV13 | CASSSSGPRTDTQYF | TGTGCCAGCAGCTCTAGCGGGCCAAGGACAGATACGCAGTATTTT
TRBJ1-1 | NA | TRBD1 | TRBV4-1 | CASSHGQGMGNTEAFF | TGCGCCAGCAGCCATGGACAGGGTATGGGGAACACTGAAGCTTTCTTT
TRBJ2-1 | once | TRBD2 | TRBV11-2 | CASSSVAGRYNEQFF | TGTGCCAGCAGCTCTGTAGCGGGAAGGTACAATGAGCAGTTCTTC
TRBJ2-5 | NA | NA | TRBV4-1 | CASSQGETKTQYF | TGCGCCAGCAGCCAAGGGGAGACGAAGACCCAGTACTTC
TRBJ2-5 | NA | TRBD2 | TRBV11-2 | CASSFVREDYEETQYF | TGTGCCAGCAGCTTCGTTCGGGAGGACTACGAAGAGACCCAGTACTTC
TRBJ2-1 | few | NA | TRBV18 | CASSITRSDEQFF | TGTGCCAGCTCAATTACTAGATCCGATGAGCAGTTCTTC
TRBJ2-2 | few | NA | TRBV5-6 | CASSTVNTGELFF | TGTGCCAGCAGCACAGTGAACACCGGGGAGCTGTTTTTT
TRBJ2-5 | NA | TRBD2 | TRBV5-1 | CASSLALAGAEETQYF | TGCGCCAGCAGCTTGGCACTAGCGGGAGCGGAGGAGACCCAGTACTTC
TRBJ2-3 | NA | NA | TRBV2 | CASGYFSRGDTQYF | TGTGCCAGCGGGTATTTTAGCCGGGGAGATACGCAGTATTTT
TRBJ2-7 | NA | TRBD2 | TRBV2 | CASRRLAGTYEQYF | TGTGCCAGCAGAAGACTAGCGGGTACCTACGAGCAGTACTTC
TRBJ1-1 | NA | NA | TRBV9 | CASSVARTGSTEAFF | TGTGCCAGCAGCGTAGCACGGACGGGGAGCACTGAAGCTTTCTTT
TRBJ2-1 | NA | NA | TRBV5-6 | CASSLNAIAINEQFF | TGTGCCAGCAGCTTGAACGCCATCGCGATCAATGAGCAGTTCTTC
TRBJ2-7 | few | NA | TRBV5-6 | CASSSYGDEQYF | TGTGCCAGCAGCTCTTACGGGGACGAGCAGTACTTC
TRBJ2-1 | once | NA | TRBV4-3 | CASSRNRELAYNEQFF | TGCGCCAGCAGCCGCAACCGGGAGTTGGCATACAATGAGCAGTTCTTC
TRBJ2-2 | few | TRBD1 | TRBV25-1 | CASSDPGQGNTGELFF | TGTGCCAGCAGTGACCCCGGACAGGGCAACACCGGGGAGCTGTTTTTT
TRBJ1-2 | NA | NA | TRBV28 | CASSPRIGAPYGYTF | TGTGCCAGCAGTCCCAGGATTGGGGCCCCCTATGGCTACACCTTC
TRBJ2-1 | NA | NA | TRBV7-2 | CASSLRRGSYNEQFF | TGTGCCAGCAGCCTTCGGAGGGGCTCCTACAATGAGCAGTTCTTC